This T cell receptor beta chain was obtained from a study of control samples from healthy donors and cancer patients. The V gene end was trimmed by 3 bases and the J gene end by 4 bases; junction bases not matched to a gene: 7. CDR3 size: 16 residues. CDR1 is LGHNA, CDR2 YSLEER, per germline. Sequencing was performed with immunoSEQ multiplex PCR; in TCRdb, only in-frame clones are kept and a portion is missing. The sample contains approximately 150,000 clones, over 85% of which appear only once. The receptor comes from a man between 18 and 29 years old in good health. V and J are TRBV4-3 and TRBJ2-3, with TRBD1 matching 10 bases. The sample was blood. The CDR3 sequence: CASSHEPGQGSDTQYF. The DNA of the CDR3 is TGCGCCAGCAGCCATGAACCGGGACAGGGGTCAGATACGCAGTATTTT.